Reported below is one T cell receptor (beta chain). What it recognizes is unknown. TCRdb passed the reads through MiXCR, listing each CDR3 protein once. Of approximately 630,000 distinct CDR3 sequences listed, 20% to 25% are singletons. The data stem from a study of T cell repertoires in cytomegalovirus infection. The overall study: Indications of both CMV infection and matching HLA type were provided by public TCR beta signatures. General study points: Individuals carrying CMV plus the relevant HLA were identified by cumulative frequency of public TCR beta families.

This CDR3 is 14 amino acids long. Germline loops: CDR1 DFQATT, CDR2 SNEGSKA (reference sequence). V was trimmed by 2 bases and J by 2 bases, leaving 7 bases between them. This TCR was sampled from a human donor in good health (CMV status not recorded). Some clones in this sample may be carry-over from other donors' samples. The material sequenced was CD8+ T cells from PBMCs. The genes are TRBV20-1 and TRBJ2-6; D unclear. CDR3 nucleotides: TGCAGTGCTAGATCCGGGCCTGGGGCCAACGTCCTGACTTTC. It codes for CSARSGPGANVLTF.